The clone carrying this T cell receptor beta chain was seen a single time. Time point given: patch test 2, 6 weeks after DPC sensitization. Treatment reported: therapeutic diphenylcyclopropenone sensitization with weekly scalp DPC. TCRdb redid the calling of the RACE reads with MiXCR, one entry per CDR3 protein. The data contain approximately 75,000 distinct CDR3 sequences, 8.5% of them singletons. In germline, CDR1 is LGHNA, CDR2 YSLEER. V was clipped by 0 bases and J by 5 bases; unmatched bases: 11. The CDR3 runs 17 residues. These data are taken from a study of human T cells and chemical hapten exposure. Study-wide context: All through the roughly 25-week study, the scalp of each patient received diphenylcyclopropenone doses weekly. Per-sample TCR yields varied mainly from small pooled library volume differences.

The sequences come from whole blood, collected in connection with sensitization to the hapten diphenylcyclopropenone (DPC). This TCR was recovered from a woman aged 45-60 years with alopecia areata. Some clones in this sample may be carry-over from other donors' samples. This chain uses TRBV4-3 with TRBJ1-2; 8 bases are a match to TRBD1. The CDR3 sequence: CASSQDSGQGAKYGYTF. The CDR3 nucleotides are TGCGCCAGCAGCCAAGATAGCGGGCAGGGGGCAAAATATGGCTACACCTTC.